This T cell receptor (beta chain) was found in a study of cytomegalovirus exposure and HLA in healthy donors. On the study more broadly: Earlier results showed almost 120 million unique TCR beta sequences derived from approximately 170 million T cells.

The PCR employed 60 Vbeta primers together with 13 Jbeta primers. Libraries were prepared by immunoSEQ multiplex PCR; TCRdb keeps only in-frame clonotypes and omits some of them. In total, the table holds about 160,000 clones. The clonotype was recovered from a man aged 25-45 years in good health and CMV-seronegative. Sequencing was performed on PBMCs.

CDR3 in amino acids: CASSIPKGLGDGELFF. Here the CDR3 DNA reads TGTGCCAGCAGCATCCCTAAGGGGCTAGGAGACGGGGAGCTGTTTTTT. The V gene is TRBV11-2, the J gene TRBJ2-2, with D perhaps TRBD1 (5 bases). Germline lookup yields CDR1 SGHAT and CDR2 FQNNGV. This CDR3 region has 16 residues. V was clipped by 5 bases and J by 7 bases, with 20 bases between them.